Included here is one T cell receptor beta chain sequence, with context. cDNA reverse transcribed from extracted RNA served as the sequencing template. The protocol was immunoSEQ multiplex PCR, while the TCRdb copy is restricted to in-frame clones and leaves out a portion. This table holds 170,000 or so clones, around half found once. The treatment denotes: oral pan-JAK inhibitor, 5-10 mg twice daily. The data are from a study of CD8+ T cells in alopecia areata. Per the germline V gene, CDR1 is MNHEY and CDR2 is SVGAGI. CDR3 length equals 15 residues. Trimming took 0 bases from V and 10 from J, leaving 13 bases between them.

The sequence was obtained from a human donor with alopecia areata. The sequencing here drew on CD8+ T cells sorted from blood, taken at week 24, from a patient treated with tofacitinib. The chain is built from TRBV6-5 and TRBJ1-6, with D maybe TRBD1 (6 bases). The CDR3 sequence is CASSYSRGLQSPLHF. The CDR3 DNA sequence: TGTGCCAGCAGTTACTCCAGGGGACTCCAATCACCCCTCCACTTT.